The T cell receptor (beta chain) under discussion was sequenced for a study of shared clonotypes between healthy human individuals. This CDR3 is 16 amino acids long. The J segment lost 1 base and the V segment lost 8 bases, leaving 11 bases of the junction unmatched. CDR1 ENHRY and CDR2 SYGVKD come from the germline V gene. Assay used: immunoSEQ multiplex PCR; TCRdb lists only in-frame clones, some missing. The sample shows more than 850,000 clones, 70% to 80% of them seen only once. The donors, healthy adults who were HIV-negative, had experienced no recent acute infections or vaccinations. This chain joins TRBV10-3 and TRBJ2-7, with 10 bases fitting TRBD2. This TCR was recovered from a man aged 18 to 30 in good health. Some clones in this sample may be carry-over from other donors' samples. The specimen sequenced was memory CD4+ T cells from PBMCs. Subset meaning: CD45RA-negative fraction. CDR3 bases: TGTGCCATCGGCAACCCAAGCGGGAGGGGTTCCTACGAGCAGTACTTC. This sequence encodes CAIGNPSGRGSYEQYF.